This T cell receptor (beta chain) was profiled in a study of blood T cell repertoires in COVID-19. For the study at large: Sources were T cells, B-cell-depleted T cells, or PBMCs; the material itself was cDNA or gDNA.

Repertoires were generated with immunoSEQ multiplex PCR, while TCRdb's copy carries only in-frame clones and drops some. Among some 130,000 clones, 75% to 90% were seen once, and the ten largest hold approximately 4%. Germline CDR1 is MDHEN and CDR2 is SYDVKM. V was clipped by 2 bases and J by 6 bases, with 7 bases between them. This CDR3 has 12 amino acids. This chain uses TRBV28 with TRBJ1-1; no reliable D call. The sample taken for sequencing was peripheral blood. This TCR was sampled from a human donor in a cohort sampled during active COVID-19. The CDR3 DNA reads TGTGCCAGCAGTTTACAGGATGCTGAAGCTTTCTTT. It is translated as CASSLQDAEAFF.